Only one count was recorded for the clone carrying this TCR beta chain. Its specificity is unknown. J gave up 7 bases and V 3 bases, and 9 bases lay outside the gene matches. CDR1 and CDR2 (germline): SGDLS, YYNGEE. The CDR3 is made up of 14 amino acids. In the PCR, 60 Vbeta and 13 Jbeta primers were used. Sequenced by immunoSEQ multiplex PCR; TCRdb stores in-frame clones only, minus some. This sample yields about 130,000 clones, of which roughly three quarters are seen a single time; roughly 1.8% belongs to the top ten. These data originate in a study of cytomegalovirus exposure and HLA in healthy donors. Regarding the study as a whole: In a later analysis, an Asian-associated ancestry cluster reportedly showed fewer N-insertions than the approximately 610-donor mean.

Sequenced material: PBMCs. The clonotype comes from a woman aged 40 to 50 in good health and CMV-seronegative. The J gene is TRBJ2-7, the V gene TRBV9; 8 bases fit TRBD1. The CDR3 loop reads CASSADRVGLEQYF. CDR3 coding DNA: TGTGCCAGCAGCGCGGACAGGGTGGGTTTGGAGCAGTACTTC.